This TCR beta chain was sequenced for a study of T cell responses to AZD1222 COVID-19 vaccine. Study-level findings and limits: Clonal diversity was possibly underestimated, and white British individuals and females predominated among donors. Samples come after the peak T cell response, not at day 14.

The method was immunoSEQ multiplex PCR; TCRdb's version includes in-frame clones alone and lacks a portion of them. The sample has under 200,000 clones, approximately 90% seen once; the top ten hold roughly a quarter. This clone was seen a single time. Its antigen remains unknown. CDR3 length: 18 amino acids. Germline V gene lookup returns CDR1 SEHNR and CDR2 FQNEAQ (reference sequence). The germline V and J ends were trimmed by 1 base and 0 bases, with 15 bases remaining between them. The starting material was peripheral blood, obtained 28 days after the second AZD1222 dose. The source is an adult who received the AZD1222 COVID-19 vaccine. The V call is TRBV7-9, the J call TRBJ1-4; D perhaps matches TRBD1 (5 bases). The CDR3 loop reads CASSLVLHDSATNEKLFF. CDR3 bases: TGTGCCAGCAGCTTAGTCCTACACGACAGTGCAACTAATGAAAAACTGTTTTTT.